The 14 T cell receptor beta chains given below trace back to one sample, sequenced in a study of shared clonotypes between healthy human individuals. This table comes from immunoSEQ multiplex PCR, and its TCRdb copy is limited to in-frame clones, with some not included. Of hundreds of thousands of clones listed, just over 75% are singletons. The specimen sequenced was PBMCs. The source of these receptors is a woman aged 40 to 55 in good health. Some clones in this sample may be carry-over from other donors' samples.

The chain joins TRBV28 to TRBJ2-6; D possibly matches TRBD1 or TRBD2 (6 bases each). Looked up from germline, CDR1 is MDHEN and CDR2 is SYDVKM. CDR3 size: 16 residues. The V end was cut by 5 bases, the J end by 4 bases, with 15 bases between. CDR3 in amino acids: CASSPSGGAGANVLTF. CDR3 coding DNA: TGTGCCAGCAGTCCTTCCGGGGGCGCGGGGGCCAACGTCCTGACTTTC.

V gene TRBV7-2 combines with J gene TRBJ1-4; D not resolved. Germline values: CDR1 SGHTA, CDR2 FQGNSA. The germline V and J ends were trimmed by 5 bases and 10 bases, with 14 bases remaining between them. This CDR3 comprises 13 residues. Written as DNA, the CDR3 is TGTGCCAGCAGCGTAAACCTACAAAGAAAACTGTTTTTT. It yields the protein CASSVNLQRKLFF.

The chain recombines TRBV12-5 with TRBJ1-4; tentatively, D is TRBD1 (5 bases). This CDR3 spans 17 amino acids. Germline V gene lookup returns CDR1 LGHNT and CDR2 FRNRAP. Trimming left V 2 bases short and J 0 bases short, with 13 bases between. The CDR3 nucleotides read TGTGCTAGTGGTTTGTGGGACGGCGATGCAACTAATGAAAAACTGTTTTTT. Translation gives CASGLWDGDATNEKLFF.

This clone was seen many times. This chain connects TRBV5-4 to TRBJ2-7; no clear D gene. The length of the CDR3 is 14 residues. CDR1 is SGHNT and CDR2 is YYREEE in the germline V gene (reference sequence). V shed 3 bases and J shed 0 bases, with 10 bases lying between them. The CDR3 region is CASSWRPSSYEQYF. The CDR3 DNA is TGTGCCAGCAGCTGGAGACCAAGCTCCTACGAGCAGTACTTC.

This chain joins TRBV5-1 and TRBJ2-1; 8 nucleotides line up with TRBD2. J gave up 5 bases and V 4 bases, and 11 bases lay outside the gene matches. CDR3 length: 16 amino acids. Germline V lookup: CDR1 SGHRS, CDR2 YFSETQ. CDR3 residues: CASSPWLAGRNNEQFF. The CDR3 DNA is TGCGCCAGCAGCCCCTGGTTAGCGGGACGGAACAATGAGCAGTTCTTC.

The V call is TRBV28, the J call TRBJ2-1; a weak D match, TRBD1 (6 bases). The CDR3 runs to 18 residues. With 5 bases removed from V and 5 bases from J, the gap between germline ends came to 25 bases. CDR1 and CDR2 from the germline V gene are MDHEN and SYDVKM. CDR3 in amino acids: CASSPLPLQGNSHNEQFF. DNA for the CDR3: TGTGCCAGCAGTCCCCTCCCCCTACAGGGTAACAGCCACAATGAGCAGTTCTTC.

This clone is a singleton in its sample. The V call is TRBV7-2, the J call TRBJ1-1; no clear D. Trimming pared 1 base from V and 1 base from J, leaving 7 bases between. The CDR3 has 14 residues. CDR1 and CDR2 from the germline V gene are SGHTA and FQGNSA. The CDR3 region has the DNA TGTGCCAGCAGCTTAGGACTCGCGAACACTGAAGCTTTCTTT. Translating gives CASSLGLANTEAFF.

The CDR3: CASLEGGVPQYF. CDR3 bases: TGTGCCAGTCTAGAAGGGGGGGTTCCGCAGTATTTT. The genes are TRBV7-2 and TRBJ2-3; weak D call: TRBD2 (7 bases). The CDR3 is 12 amino acids. Germline V gives CDR1 SGHTA, CDR2 FQGNSA. Trimming cost V 9 bases and J 10 bases, with 17 bases left between them.

CDR3 in DNA: TGTGCCAGCAGCGTGACTGTGGGTGCCGAAGCTTTCTTT. Translating gives CASSVTVGAEAFF. The V gene is TRBV9, the J gene TRBJ1-1, with D uncertain. Germline V gene sequence: CDR1 SGDLS, CDR2 YYNGEE. The ends were cut back, 2 bases at V and 8 bases at J, with 13 bases in the middle. The CDR3 length is 13 residues.

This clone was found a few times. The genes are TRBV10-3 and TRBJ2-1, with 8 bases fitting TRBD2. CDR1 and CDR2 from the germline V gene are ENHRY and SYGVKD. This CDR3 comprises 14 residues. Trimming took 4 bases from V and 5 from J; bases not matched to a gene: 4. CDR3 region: CAISGGLVNNEQFF. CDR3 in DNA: TGTGCCATCAGTGGGGGACTAGTCAACAATGAGCAGTTCTTC.

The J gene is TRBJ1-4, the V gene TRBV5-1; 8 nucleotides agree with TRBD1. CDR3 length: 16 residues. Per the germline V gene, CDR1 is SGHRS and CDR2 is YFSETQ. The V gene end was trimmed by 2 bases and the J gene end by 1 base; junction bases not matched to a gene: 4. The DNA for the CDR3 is TGCGCCAGCAGCTTAGGACAGGGAGTAACTAATGAAAAACTGTTTTTT. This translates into CASSLGQGVTNEKLFF.

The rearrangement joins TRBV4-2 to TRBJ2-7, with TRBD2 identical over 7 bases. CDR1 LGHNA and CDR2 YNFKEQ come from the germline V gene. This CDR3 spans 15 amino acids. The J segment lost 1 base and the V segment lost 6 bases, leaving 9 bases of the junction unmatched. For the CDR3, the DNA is TGTGCCAGCAGTCCCACCGGGACTATATCCTACGAGCAGTACTTC. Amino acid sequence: CASSPTGTISYEQYF.

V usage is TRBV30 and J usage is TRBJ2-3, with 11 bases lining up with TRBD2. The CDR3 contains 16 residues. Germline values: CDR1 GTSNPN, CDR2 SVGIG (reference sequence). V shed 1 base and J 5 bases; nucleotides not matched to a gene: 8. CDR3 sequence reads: CAWSDISGRAGDTQYF. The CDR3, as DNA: TGTGCCTGGAGTGATATTAGCGGGAGGGCCGGAGATACGCAGTATTTT. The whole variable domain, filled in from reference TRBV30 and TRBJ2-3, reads SQTIHQWPATLVQPVGSPLSLECTVEGTSNPNLYWYRQAAGRGLQLLFYSVGIGQISSEVPQNLSASRPQDRQFILSSKKLLLSDSGFYLCAWSDISGRAGDTQYFGPGTRLTVL.

Here the CDR3 reads CASSQVGQVQPQHF. The CDR3 DNA follows: TGTGCCAGCAGCCAGGTTGGACAGGTTCAGCCCCAGCATTTT. V gene TRBV27 combines with J gene TRBJ1-5, with TRBD1 matching 7 bases. This CDR3 spans 14 amino acids. Germline CDR1 MNHEY, CDR2 SMNVEV (reference sequence). V lost 6 bases, J lost 6 bases, and 8 bases stayed unmatched.